This TCR beta chain was identified during a study of blood T cell repertoires in COVID-19. Overall study: Acute and convalescent COVID-19 samples came from the United States, Italy and Spain. In each case, the material was cDNA or gDNA derived from T cells, B-cell-depleted T cells, or PBMCs.

Produced via immunoSEQ multiplex PCR; TCRdb's table is partial and in-frame only. The sample lists 300,000 to 350,000 clones, 75% to 95% occurring once. The CDR3 totals 16 residues. V was shortened by 5 bases and J by 6 bases, with 17 bases between the two germline ends. Germline values: CDR1 MDHEN, CDR2 SYDVKM. V gene TRBV28 combines with J gene TRBJ1-6; TRBD1 is a possible D gene (6 bases). The receptor comes from a woman younger than 45 with COVID-19, enrolled during active disease. Sequenced material: peripheral blood. This chain's CDR3 is CASSQSPGGGNSPLHF. The CDR3 DNA is TGTGCCAGCAGTCAGTCACCGGGAGGGGGTAATTCACCCCTCCACTTT.